The 18 T cell receptor beta chains presented below share a single source sample, sequenced in a study of blood T cell repertoires in COVID-19 (dated by TCRdb to 2020 to 2021). The receptor library was made with the immunoSEQ multiplex PCR assay. Not all clones reach the TCRdb copy of this immuneACCESS table, which keeps in-frame sequences only. Checked studies attribute under half of the gap to unresolved V genes and leave the rest unexplained. This sample gives 250,000 to 300,000 clones in total; 86% of them show up just once. Together, the top ten hold nearly 2% of the sample. The sequencing sample was made of peripheral blood. The origin of the receptors is a young man with active or convalescent COVID-19.

Only one count was recorded for this clone. The chain is built from TRBV7-9 and TRBJ2-5; 9 nucleotides line up with TRBD2. Germline CDR1 SEHNR, CDR2 FQNEAQ (reference sequence). The CDR3 is 16 residues long. V was pared by 7 bases and J by 1 base, with 10 bases of the junction left unmatched. CDR3 sequence (DNA): TGTGCCAGCATCCAAATCGCGGGGGGGCCCCAAGAGACCCAGTACTTC. Its protein product is CASIQIAGGPQETQYF.

The chain links TRBV3-1 (or the pseudogene TRBV3-2) to TRBJ2-3; perhaps TRBD2 as D (6 bases). The V gene lost 7 bases and the J gene lost 1 base, with 12 bases spanning the gap. Germline V gene data show CDR1 as LGHDT and CDR2 as YNNKEL (reference sequence). The CDR3 covers 14 residues. The CDR3 region is CASTSGTGTDTQYF. CDR3 in DNA: TGTGCCAGCACTTCCGGGACTGGCACAGATACGCAGTATTTT.

The V call is TRBV10-1, the J call TRBJ2-5, with 8 bases lining up with TRBD2. The CDR3 spans 17 residues. V was pared by 0 bases and J by 5 bases, with 11 bases of the junction left unmatched. Germline V lookup: CDR1 WNHNN, CDR2 SYGVQD (reference sequence). In DNA form, the CDR3 reads TGCGCCAGCAGTGAGTCGACTTCGGGAGCGGGGGTGGAGACCCAGTACTTC. This gives the protein CASSESTSGAGVETQYF.

This chain links TRBV6-5 with TRBJ2-3, with 9 bases aligning to TRBD1. The germline gives CDR1 MNHEY, CDR2 SVGAGI. This CDR3 has 16 residues. V lost 4 bases and J lost 4; bases outside the gene matches: 9. The CDR3 sequence is CASSLAGTGKSDTQYF. The CDR3 DNA reads TGTGCCAGCAGTTTGGCAGGGACAGGGAAGTCAGATACGCAGTATTTT.

The V call is TRBV19, the J call TRBJ1-2; D may be TRBD1 (5 bases). V was cut by 5 bases and J by 4 bases, with 17 bases left in between. Per germline, CDR1 LNHDA and CDR2 SQIVND (reference sequence). This CDR3 has 15 amino acids. The CDR3 sequence is CASSVSRGRVYGYTF. CDR3 bases: TGTGCCAGTAGTGTTTCTAGGGGCAGAGTCTATGGCTACACCTTC.

This clone appeared once. J is TRBJ1-2 and V is TRBV30; TRBD1 agrees at 7 bases. Germline V gene data show CDR1 as GTSNPN and CDR2 as SVGIG (reference sequence). The V gene end was trimmed by 1 base and the J gene end by 4 bases; junction bases not matched to a gene: 9. This CDR3 region has 15 residues. CDR3 coding DNA: TGTGCCTGGAGTGGCCCGACAGGGAACAGCTATGGCTACACCTTC. Its protein is CAWSGPTGNSYGYTF. Full variable domain (remainder filled in from reference TRBV30 and TRBJ1-2): SQTIHQWPATLVQPVGSPLSLECTVEGTSNPNLYWYRQAAGRGLQLLFYSVGIGQISSEVPQNLSASRPQDRQFILSSKKLLLSDSGFYLCAWSGPTGNSYGYTFGSGTRLTVV.

This sequence joins TRBV3-1 (or the pseudogene TRBV3-2) and TRBJ1-2; D not certain. Trimming pared 3 bases from V and 2 bases from J, leaving 10 bases between. Germline V gene data show CDR1 as LGHDT and CDR2 as YNNKEL (reference sequence). This CDR3 comprises 14 residues. CDR3 amino acids: CASSHLIGNYGYTF. CDR3 DNA: TGTGCCAGCAGCCATTTAATTGGCAACTATGGCTACACCTTC.

This clone was seen a single time. The chain couples TRBV4-2 to TRBJ1-2; no firm D call. Per the germline V gene, CDR1 is LGHNA and CDR2 is YNFKEQ. Trimming shortened V by 2 bases and J by 4 bases, and 17 bases separated the two germline ends. The CDR3 covers 16 residues. The DNA for the CDR3 is TGTGCCAGCAGCCAATTTCCCGGACTGGCCGCCTATGGCTACACCTTC. This codes for CASSQFPGLAAYGYTF.

The chain links TRBV7-3 to TRBJ1-2; no clear D. The V gene's germline CDR1 is SGHTA and CDR2 FQGTGA. Trimming removed 5 bases at V and 4 bases at J, with 17 bases between. CDR3 length equals 15 residues. The CDR3 nucleotides read TGTGCCAGCAGCCGGTCGGGTGGGTCGGTCTATGGCTACACCTTC. Its translation: CASSRSGGSVYGYTF.

V is TRBV5-6 and J is TRBJ1-2, with TRBD1 as a possible D gene (5 bases). CDR1 and CDR2 from the germline V gene are SGHDT and YYEEEE. The CDR3 totals 13 residues. Trimming left V 1 base short and J 7 bases short, with 11 bases between. The DNA of the CDR3 is TGTGCCAGCAGCTTGTACAGGACGACTGGCTACACCTTC. Translated: CASSLYRTTGYTF.

The V call is TRBV3-1 (or the pseudogene TRBV3-2), the J call TRBJ1-1, with 9 bases fitting TRBD1. The CDR3 contains 15 residues. With 3 bases clipped from V and 4 bases from J, the junction kept 6 bases outside the gene matches. Germline loops: CDR1 LGHDT, CDR2 YNNKEL (reference sequence). The CDR3 loop reads CASSQVDRGRTEAFF. CDR3 coding DNA: TGTGCCAGCAGCCAGGTGGACAGGGGTCGCACTGAAGCTTTCTTT.

The V and J genes are TRBV11-2 and TRBJ1-6; no clear D gene. This CDR3 is built from 14 residues. V was pared by 2 bases and J by 7 bases, with 9 bases between. In germline, CDR1 is SGHAT, CDR2 FQNNGV. CDR3 residues: CASSLPSINSPLHF. In DNA form, the CDR3 reads TGTGCCAGCAGCTTACCCTCTATAAATTCACCCCTCCACTTT.

This chain connects TRBV10-1 to TRBJ2-3; a possible D gene is TRBD1 (6 bases). This CDR3 is 15 amino acids long. With 0 bases removed from V and 2 bases from J, the gap between germline ends came to 9 bases. Germline values: CDR1 WNHNN, CDR2 SYGVQD (reference sequence). CDR3 sequence (DNA): TGCGCCAGCAGTGAGTCGACAGGATACACAGATACGCAGTATTTT. It is translated as CASSESTGYTDTQYF.

The chain uses TRBV19 and TRBJ1-5; 7 bases align to TRBD1. With V trimmed by 6 bases and J by 7 bases, 6 bases remained unmatched. Germline assignment: CDR1 LNHDA and CDR2 SQIVND (reference sequence). This CDR3 is built from 13 residues. The chain's CDR3 is CASSPDREQPQHF. CDR3 nucleotide sequence: TGTGCCAGTAGCCCCGACAGGGAACAGCCCCAGCATTTT.

The chain couples TRBV29-1 to TRBJ1-2; no definite D call. The CDR3 runs to 13 residues. Looked up from germline, CDR1 is SQVTM and CDR2 is ANQGSEA. With 4 bases removed from V and 4 bases from J, the gap between germline ends came to 13 bases. This CDR3 is CSVAEDYGYGYTF. The CDR3 DNA follows: TGCAGCGTTGCGGAAGACTACGGCTATGGCTACACCTTC.

The chain combines TRBV9 with TRBJ2-7, with 8 bases identical to TRBD2. CDR1 and CDR2 (germline): SGDLS, YYNGEE. V lost 2 bases, J lost 9 bases, and 19 bases stayed unmatched. The CDR3 contains 17 residues. CDR3: CASSVSQSGGATAGQYF. The CDR3 DNA sequence: TGTGCCAGCAGCGTTAGTCAGTCCGGGGGGGCTACGGCGGGGCAGTACTTC.

The chain has TRBV9 and TRBJ1-2, with D unclear. V lost 3 bases and J lost 9, with 21 bases in between. Germline CDR1 reads SGDLS; CDR2 reads YYNGEE. This CDR3 comprises 15 residues. This CDR3 is CASSGADSGLRSYTF. CDR3 DNA: TGTGCCAGCAGCGGAGCCGATAGCGGCCTGAGGAGCTACACCTTC. Combining the CDR3 with reference TRBV9 and TRBJ1-2 gives the whole variable domain DSGVTQTPKHLITATGQRVTLRCSPRSGDLSVYWYQQSLDQGLQFLIQYYNGEERAKGNILERFSAQQFPDLHSELNLSSLELGDSALYFCASSGADSGLRSYTFGSGTRLTVV.

The V call is TRBV30, the J call TRBJ1-6, with 8 bases aligning to TRBD1. The CDR3 covers 13 residues. Losses at the gene ends were 3 bases for V and 10 bases for J; bases not matched to a gene: 5. In germline, CDR1 is GTSNPN, CDR2 SVGIG (reference sequence). CDR3 nucleotides: TGTGCCTGGAGAGCGACAGGGGACTCACCCCTCCACTTT. Its translation: CAWRATGDSPLHF.